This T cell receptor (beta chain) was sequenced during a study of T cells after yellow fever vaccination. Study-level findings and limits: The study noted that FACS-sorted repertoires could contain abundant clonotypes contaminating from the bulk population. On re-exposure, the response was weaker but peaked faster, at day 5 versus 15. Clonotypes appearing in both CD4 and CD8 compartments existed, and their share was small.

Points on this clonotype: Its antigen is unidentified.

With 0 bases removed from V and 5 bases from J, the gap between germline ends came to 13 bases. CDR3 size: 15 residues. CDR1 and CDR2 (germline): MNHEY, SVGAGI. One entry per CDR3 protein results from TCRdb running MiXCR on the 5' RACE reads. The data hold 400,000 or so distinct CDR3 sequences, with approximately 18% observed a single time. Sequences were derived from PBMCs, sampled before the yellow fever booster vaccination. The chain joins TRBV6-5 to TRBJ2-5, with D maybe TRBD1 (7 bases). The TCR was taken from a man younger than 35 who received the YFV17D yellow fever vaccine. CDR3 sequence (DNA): TGTGCCAGCAGTTACTCGGAGGGGGCGGGGGAGACCCAGTACTTC. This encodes CASSYSEGAGETQYF.